This T cell receptor beta chain was captured by sequencing in a study of T cell repertoires in cytomegalovirus infection. CDR3 length: 12 amino acids. V lost 4 bases, J lost 12 bases, and 13 bases lay in between. From germline, CDR1 is SGHTA and CDR2 FQGNSA. In TCRdb, the reads were re-called with MiXCR into one record per CDR3 protein. The data contain some 590,000 distinct CDR3 sequences, over 35% of them seen just once; the ten biggest clones take up roughly 50%. As regards this clonotype: The target antigen is unknown.

J is TRBJ2-1 and V is TRBV7-2; D uncertain. The sequencing used cultured PBMCs, collected from culture after CMV antigen stimulation. This sequence was found in a human donor in good health (CMV status not recorded). Some clones in this sample may be carry-over from other donors' samples. The CDR3 nucleotides are TGTGCCAGCAGCTCCTCACCGTTGCGGCAGTTCTTC. This gives the protein CASSSSPLRQFF.